This entry lists 5 T cell receptor beta chains sequenced from one sample in a study of CD4 and CD8 cells across lung adenocarcinoma regions. Each CDR3 protein is one row after TCRdb ran MiXCR on the PCR reads. The profile shows under 30,000 distinct CDR3 sequences, about half of them singletons. The sample taken for sequencing was CD8+ T cells from the center of a lung tumor. All receptors come from a male donor with lung adenocarcinoma. The CD4 and CD8 labels of this study may be unreliable.

The CDR3 sequence is CASSPMTSGGQFF. The CDR3 DNA follows: TGTGCCAGCAGCCCGATGACTAGCGGGGGGCAGTTTTTT. The V call is TRBV6-1, the J call TRBJ2-2; TRBD2 matches 13 bases. The germline V gene encodes CDR1 MNHNS and CDR2 SASEGT. Losses at the gene ends were 6 bases for V and 16 bases for J; bases not matched to a gene: 8. The CDR3 contains 13 residues.

The CDR3 is CASSGGGSYVEQYF. The CDR3 DNA reads as TGTGCCAGCAGTGGAGGGGGCTCGTACGTTGAGCAGTACTTC. The chain has TRBV7-2 and TRBJ2-4; a possible D gene is TRBD1 (7 bases). The CDR3 covers 14 residues. V gave up 6 bases and J gave up 13 bases, with 22 bases separating them. Germline V CDR1 and CDR2: SGHTA, FQGNSA. Complete variable domain (other parts from reference TRBV7-2 and TRBJ2-4): GAGVSQSPSNKVTEKGKDVELRCDPISGHTALYWYRQSLGQGLEFLIYFQGNSAPDKSGLPSDRFSAERTGGSVSTLTIQRTQQEDSAVYLCASSGGGSYVEQYFGAGTRLSVL.

The genes are TRBV4-1 and TRBJ1-1; TRBD1 might be the D (5 bases). Germline lookup yields CDR1 MGHRA and CDR2 YSYEKL. CDR3 length: 15 residues. With 2 bases removed from V and 2 bases from J, the gap between germline ends came to 12 bases. CDR3 amino acids: CASSQPNRGNTEAFF. The CDR3 DNA reads TGCGCCAGCAGCCAACCTAATAGGGGTAACACTGAAGCTTTCTTT.

This clonotype has only a few counts. The chain combines TRBV27 with TRBJ2-1, with TRBD2 matching 9 bases. The J call may be in error: the DNA end matches TRBJ2-7 better. The germline V gene encodes CDR1 MNHEY and CDR2 SMNVEV (reference sequence). This CDR3 region has 18 residues. The CDR3 DNA reads TGTGCCAGCAGCCCACTTGGGGGACCGCGGGAGGGGACCTACGAGCAGTACGTC. Encoded protein: CASSPLGGPREGTYEQYV.

Points on this clonotype: At one of its ends the junction is not consistent with the germline gene, which may arise from a read error. This chain connects TRBV6-1 to TRBJ2-4; 7 bases agree with TRBD2. The CDR3 covers 16 residues. Germline V gene data show CDR1 as MNHNS and CDR2 as SASEGT. CDR3 residues: CASSEAGLWVGNIQYF. CDR3 in DNA: TGTGCGAGCAGTGAAGCGGGGCTGTGGGTCGGGAACATTCAGTACTTC.